Each of the 2 T cell receptor beta chains below was sequenced from the same sample in a study of blood T cell repertoires in COVID-19. Produced via immunoSEQ multiplex PCR; TCRdb's table is partial and in-frame only. The sample has 97,000 or so clones; about four fifths are singletons. Sequenced input: peripheral blood. The receptors here all came from an elderly man with acute or convalescent COVID-19.

The CDR3 DNA reads TGTGCCAGCAGCTTACAGCGGGAAAGCATTCATACGCAGTATTTT. Its translation is CASSLQRESIHTQYF. J is TRBJ2-3 and V is TRBV7-2; 7 positions match TRBD2. The germline V gene has CDR1 SGHTA and CDR2 FQGNSA. V dropped 2 bases and J dropped 7; count of bases not matched to a gene: 9. This CDR3 spans 15 amino acids. Full variable domain (missing parts from reference TRBV7-2 and TRBJ2-3): GAGVSQSPSNKVTEKGKDVELRCDPISGHTALYWYRQSLGQGLEFLIYFQGNSAPDKSGLPSDRFSAERTGGSVSTLTIQRTQQEDSAVYLCASSLQRESIHTQYFGPGTRLTVL.

V and J are TRBV7-8 and TRBJ2-1; D uncertain. V lost 0 bases and J lost 6, with 9 bases in between. CDR3 length: 14 residues. Germline V gives CDR1 SGHVS, CDR2 FQNEAQ. The chain's CDR3 is CASSLAQYPNEQFF. The CDR3, as DNA: TGTGCCAGCAGCTTAGCACAGTATCCCAATGAGCAGTTCTTC.